The sequence of this T cell receptor beta chain was determined in a study of cytomegalovirus exposure and HLA in healthy donors. On the study more broadly: About 79 million unique TCRs from HLA-typed donors were held in an early data release.

About this clone: The antigen is not known.

V lost 4 bases, J lost 6 bases, and 10 bases stayed unmatched. Germline V gives CDR1 SGHRS, CDR2 YFSETQ. This CDR3 region has 14 residues. The PCR used 60 Vbeta and 13 Jbeta primers. Sequencing used immunoSEQ multiplex PCR; TCRdb keeps in-frame clones, though not all of them. This sample carries approximately 290,000 clones, around 80% of them seen once, and the ten largest clones take about 0.3%. Study conclusions and caveats: TCR beta V segments were, for the most part, productive about 87% or about 30% of the time in an earlier analysis. Association of a missense DCLRE1C variant with TCR beta V- and J-gene trimming was reported in a later analysis.

Sequencing used PBMCs. This TCR came from a girl aged 2 to 10 in good health and CMV-seronegative. V is TRBV5-1 and J is TRBJ2-7; 7 bases agree with TRBD1. The CDR3 protein is CASSPTGARGEQYF. In DNA, the CDR3 is TGCGCCAGCAGCCCTACAGGGGCCCGGGGCGAGCAGTACTTC. Full variable domain (remainder filled in from reference TRBV5-1 and TRBJ2-7): KAGVTQTPRYLIKTRGQQVTLSCSPISGHRSVSWYQQTPGQGLQFLFEYFSETQRNKGNFPGRFSGRQFSNSRSEMNVSTLELGDSALYLCASSPTGARGEQYFGPGTRLTVT.